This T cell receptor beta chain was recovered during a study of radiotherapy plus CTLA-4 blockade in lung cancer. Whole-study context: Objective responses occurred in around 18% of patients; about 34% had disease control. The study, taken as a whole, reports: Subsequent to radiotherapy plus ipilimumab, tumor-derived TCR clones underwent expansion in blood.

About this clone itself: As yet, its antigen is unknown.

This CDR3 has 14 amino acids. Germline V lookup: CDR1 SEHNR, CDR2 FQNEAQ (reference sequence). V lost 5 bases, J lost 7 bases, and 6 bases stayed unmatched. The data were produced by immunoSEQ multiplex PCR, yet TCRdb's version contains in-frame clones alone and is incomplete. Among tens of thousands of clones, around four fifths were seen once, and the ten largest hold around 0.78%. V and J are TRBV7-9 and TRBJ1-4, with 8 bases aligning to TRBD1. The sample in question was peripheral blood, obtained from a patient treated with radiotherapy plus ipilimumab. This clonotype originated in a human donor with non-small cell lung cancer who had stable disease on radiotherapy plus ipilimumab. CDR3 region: CASSRTGIGEKLFF. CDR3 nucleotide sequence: TGTGCCAGCAGCCGGACAGGGATAGGTGAAAAACTGTTTTTT.